The TCR beta chain under discussion was sequenced for a study of blood T cell repertoires in COVID-19 (dated by TCRdb to the early 2020s). Broadly, across the study: Samples from collaborators originated in the United States, Italy and Spain and spanned both the acute and convalescent phases of COVID-19. The prospective study material was composed of cDNA or gDNA derived from T cells, B-cell-depleted T cells, or PBMCs. The dataset comprised deeply sampled blood TCRbeta repertoires from subjects exposed to, actively infected with, or recovered from COVID-19. The repertoires were released in a freely available public database meant as a resource for research on the immune response to SARS-CoV-2. Samples were obtained from the ongoing ImmuneRACE study (first 160 participants) and from some 1,300 subjects provided by 6 global collaborators. The sample metadata nearly always contained a de-identified subject ID, COVID-19 status, age in years and sex. HLA class I and class II types, where available, came from metadata supplied by the sample provider rather than from assay-based typing. The paper's findings and limits, for the study overall: The amount of clinical and demographic metadata varied by source and participant and was provided uncurated.

TCRbeta CDR3 regions were amplified from genomic DNA by means of the immunoSEQ Assay, a bias-controlled multiplex PCR. The paper's processing steps were these. Nucleated cell counts per sample were estimated from amplification of reference gene primers within the assay. To quantify the absolute abundance of each unique TCRbeta CDR3 rearrangement, sequence reads were collapsed and filtered. For each sample, productive Simpson clonality was calculated by taking the square root of Simpson's diversity index across productive rearrangements. As stored in TCRdb, this immuneACCESS dataset retains in-frame rearrangements with V and J assigned. A fraction of the clones does not appear; measured against another copy, unresolved V genes explain less than half of the discrepancy, and the remainder lacks a known reason. V and J calls plus clone size are reproduced from that table; the DNA served to infer D and trimming. The sample table shows 200,000 to 250,000 clones, and roughly 80% are seen once. The biggest ten clones account for roughly a tenth of the sample.

CDR1 is given as KGHSH and CDR2 as LQKENI, both from the germline V gene. Including cysteine and phenylalanine, the CDR3 has 16 amino acids. Here the CDR3 DNA is all that survives: 48 bases in frame from base 1. V is cut by 3 bases and J by 0 bases, and the space between the germline ends is 14 bases. Whole blood was collected in K2EDTA tubes by collaborating institutions according to the institutions' own protocols. For TCRbeta analysis, collaborators shipped samples as frozen whole blood, isolated PBMCs, or DNA extracted from either of those sample types. As for this clone: This receptor's antigen is unknown. No quality values exist for individual bases; no much larger clone is one base distant.

The sample consisted of peripheral blood. The receptor chain draws on TRBV18 and TRBJ1-2; the D gene cannot be resolved reliably. The receptor's source is a woman older than 75 with acute or convalescent COVID-19. CDR3 sequence: CASSPQDLLANYGYTF. The nucleotide sequence reads as follows: TGTGCCAGCTCACCGCAAGATTTATTAGCTAACTATGGCTACACCTTC.